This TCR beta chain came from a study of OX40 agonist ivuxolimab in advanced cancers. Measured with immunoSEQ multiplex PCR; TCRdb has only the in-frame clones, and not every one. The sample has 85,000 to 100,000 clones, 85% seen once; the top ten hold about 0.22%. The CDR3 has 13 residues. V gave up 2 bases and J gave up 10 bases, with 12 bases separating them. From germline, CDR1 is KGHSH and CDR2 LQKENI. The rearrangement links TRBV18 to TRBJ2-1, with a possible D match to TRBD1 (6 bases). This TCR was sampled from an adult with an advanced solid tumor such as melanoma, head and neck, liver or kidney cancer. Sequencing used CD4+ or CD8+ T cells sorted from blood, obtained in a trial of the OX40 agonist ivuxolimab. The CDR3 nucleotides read TGTGCCAGCTCACCAGTGACAGGCTGGGAGCAGTTCTTC. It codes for CASSPVTGWEQFF.